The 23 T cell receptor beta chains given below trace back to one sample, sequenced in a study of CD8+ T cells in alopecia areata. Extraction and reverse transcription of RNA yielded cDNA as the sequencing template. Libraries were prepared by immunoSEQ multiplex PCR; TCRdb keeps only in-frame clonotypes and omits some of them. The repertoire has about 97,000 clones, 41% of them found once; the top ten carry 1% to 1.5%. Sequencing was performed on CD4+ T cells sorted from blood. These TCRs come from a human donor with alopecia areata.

Here the CDR3 DNA reads TGCAGCGTTGTGAACAGGGGTATAACAGATACGCAGTATTTT. Protein product: CSVVNRGITDTQYF. This chain joins TRBV29-1 and TRBJ2-3; 7 nucleotides match TRBD1. V trimming: 4 bases; J trimming: 3 bases; junction bases outside the gene matches: 7. In germline, CDR1 is SQVTM, CDR2 ANQGSEA. The CDR3 covers 14 residues.

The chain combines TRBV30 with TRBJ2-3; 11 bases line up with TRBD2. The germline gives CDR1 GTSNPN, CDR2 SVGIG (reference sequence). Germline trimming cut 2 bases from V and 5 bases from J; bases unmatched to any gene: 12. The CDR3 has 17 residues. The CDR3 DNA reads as TGTGCCTGGAGTTCCACTCGGACTAGCGGGTTCGTAGATACGCAGTATTTT. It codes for CAWSSTRTSGFVDTQYF.

For the CDR3, the DNA is TGTGCCAGCAGCTTGATGAGCGGGGCAGGGTACACCGGGGAGCTGTTTTTT. Translation gives CASSLMSGAGYTGELFF. The chain uses TRBV7-2 and TRBJ2-2; 7 nucleotides match TRBD2. The junction had 10 bases not matched to a gene; V was cut back by 3 bases and J by 3 bases. Germline-derived CDR1 and CDR2 are SGHTA and FQGNSA. The CDR3 sequence is 17 residues long.

In DNA form, the CDR3 reads TGCAGTGCTAGGAGAGAAAAACTGTTTTTT. It is translated as CSARREKLFF. The rearrangement uses TRBV20-1 and TRBJ1-4; D is unresolved. The CDR3 totals 10 residues. The V gene's germline CDR1 is DFQATT and CDR2 SNEGSKA (reference sequence). The V end lost 3 bases, the J end lost 8 bases, and 4 bases lay between the germline ends.

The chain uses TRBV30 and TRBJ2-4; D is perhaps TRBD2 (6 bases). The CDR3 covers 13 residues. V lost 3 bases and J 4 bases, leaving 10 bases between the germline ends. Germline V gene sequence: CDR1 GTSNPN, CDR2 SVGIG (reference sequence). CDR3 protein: CAWRPGLKNIQYF. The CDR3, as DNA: TGTGCCTGGAGGCCGGGACTTAAAAACATTCAGTACTTC.

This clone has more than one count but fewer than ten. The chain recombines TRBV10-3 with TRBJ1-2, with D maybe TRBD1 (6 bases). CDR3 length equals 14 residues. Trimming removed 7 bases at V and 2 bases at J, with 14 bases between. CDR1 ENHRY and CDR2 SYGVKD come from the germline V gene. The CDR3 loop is CAIKRTDINYGYTF. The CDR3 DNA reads TGTGCCATCAAGAGGACAGATATCAACTATGGCTACACCTTC.

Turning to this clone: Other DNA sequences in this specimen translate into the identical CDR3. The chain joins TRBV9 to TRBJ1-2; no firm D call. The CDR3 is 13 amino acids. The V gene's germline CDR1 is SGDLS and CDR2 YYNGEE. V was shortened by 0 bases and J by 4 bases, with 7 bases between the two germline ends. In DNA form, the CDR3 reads TGTGCCAGCAGCGTAGACAGAAGCTATGGCTACACCTTC. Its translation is CASSVDRSYGYTF.

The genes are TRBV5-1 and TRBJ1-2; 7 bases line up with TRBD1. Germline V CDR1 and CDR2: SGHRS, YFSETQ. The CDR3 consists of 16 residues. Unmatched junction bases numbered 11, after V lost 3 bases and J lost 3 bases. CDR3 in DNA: TGCGCCAGCAGCTCAACCGAAAAAGGGGGCGACTATGGCTACACCTTC. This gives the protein CASSSTEKGGDYGYTF. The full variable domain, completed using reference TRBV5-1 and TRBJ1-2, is KAGVTQTPRYLIKTRGQQVTLSCSPISGHRSVSWYQQTPGQGLQFLFEYFSETQRNKGNFPGRFSGRQFSNSRSEMNVSTLELGDSALYLCASSSTEKGGDYGYTFGSGTRLTVV.

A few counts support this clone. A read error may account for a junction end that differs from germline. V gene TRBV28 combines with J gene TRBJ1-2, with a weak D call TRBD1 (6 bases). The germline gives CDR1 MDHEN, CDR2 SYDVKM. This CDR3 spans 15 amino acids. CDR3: CASTLGQGRDYGYTF. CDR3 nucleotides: TGTGCCAGCACTTTAGGGCAGGGGCGAGACTATGGCTACACCTTC.

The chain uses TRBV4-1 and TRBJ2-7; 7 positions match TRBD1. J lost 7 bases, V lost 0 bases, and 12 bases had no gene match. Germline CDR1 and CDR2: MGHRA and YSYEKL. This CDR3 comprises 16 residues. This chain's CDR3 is CASSQDTYRGPDEQYF. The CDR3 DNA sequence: TGCGCCAGCAGCCAAGATACCTACAGGGGCCCGGATGAGCAGTACTTC.

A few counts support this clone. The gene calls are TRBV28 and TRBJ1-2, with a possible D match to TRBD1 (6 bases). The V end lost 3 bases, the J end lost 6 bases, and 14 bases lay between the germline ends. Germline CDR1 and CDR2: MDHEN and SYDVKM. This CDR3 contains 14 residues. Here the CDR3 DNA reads TGTGCCAGCAGTTTGGTCGACAGGAGGAATGGCTACACCTTC. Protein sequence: CASSLVDRRNGYTF.

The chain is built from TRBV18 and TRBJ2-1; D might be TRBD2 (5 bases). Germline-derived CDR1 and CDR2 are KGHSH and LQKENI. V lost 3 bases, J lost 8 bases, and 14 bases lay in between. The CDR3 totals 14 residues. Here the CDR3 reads CASSPLSSGYEQFF. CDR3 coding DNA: TGTGCCAGCTCACCTCTTTCTTCGGGGTATGAGCAGTTCTTC.

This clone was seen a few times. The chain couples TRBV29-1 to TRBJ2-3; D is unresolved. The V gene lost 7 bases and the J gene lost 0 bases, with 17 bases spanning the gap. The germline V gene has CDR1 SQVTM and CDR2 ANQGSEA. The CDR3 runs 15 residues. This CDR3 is CSAAKTPTSTDTQYF. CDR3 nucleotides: TGCAGCGCCGCGAAGACACCTACTAGCACAGATACGCAGTATTTT.

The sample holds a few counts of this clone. CDR3 sequence: CASSYSRQGSKQFF. CDR3 bases: TGTGCCAGCAGTTACTCCAGACAGGGAAGCAAGCAGTTCTTC. V is TRBV6-5 and J is TRBJ2-1; 7 bases match TRBD1. Germline CDR1 and CDR2: MNHEY and SVGAGI. Trimming cost V 0 bases and J 11 bases; bases outside gene matches: 7. There are 14 residues in the CDR3.

The CDR3 DNA follows: TGTGCCAGCAGTGGGTCCTATAATTCACCCCTCCACTTT. Translation gives CASSGSYNSPLHF. J is TRBJ1-6 and V is TRBV27; D is uncertain. The CDR3 extends over 13 amino acids. Trimming removed 5 bases at V and 1 base at J, with 3 bases between. Germline CDR1 and CDR2: MNHEY and SMNVEV (reference sequence).

The CDR3 loop reads CASRESGANVLTF. The CDR3 nucleotides read TGCGCCAGCAGGGAATCTGGGGCCAACGTCCTGACTTTC. The chain combines TRBV5-1 with TRBJ2-6, with D hard to call. Between the trimmed V and J ends, which lost 5 bases and 1 base, there was a span of 4 bases. Germline values: CDR1 SGHRS, CDR2 YFSETQ. This CDR3 contains 13 residues. Full variable domain (remainder filled in from reference TRBV5-1 and TRBJ2-6): KAGVTQTPRYLIKTRGQQVTLSCSPISGHRSVSWYQQTPGQGLQFLFEYFSETQRNKGNFPGRFSGRQFSNSRSEMNVSTLELGDSALYLCASRESGANVLTFGAGSRLTVL.

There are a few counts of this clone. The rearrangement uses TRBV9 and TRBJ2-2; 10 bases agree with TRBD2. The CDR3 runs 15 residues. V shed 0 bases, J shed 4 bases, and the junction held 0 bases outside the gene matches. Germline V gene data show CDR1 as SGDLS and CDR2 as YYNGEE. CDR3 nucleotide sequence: TGTGCCAGCAGCGTAGAGCGGGGGGGCACCGGGGAGCTGTTTTTT. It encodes CASSVERGGTGELFF.

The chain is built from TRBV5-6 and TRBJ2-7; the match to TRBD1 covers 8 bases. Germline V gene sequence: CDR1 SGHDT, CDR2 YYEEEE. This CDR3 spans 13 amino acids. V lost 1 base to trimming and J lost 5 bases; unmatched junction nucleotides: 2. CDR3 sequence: CASSLSGGDEQYF. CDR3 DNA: TGTGCCAGCAGCTTGTCAGGGGGCGACGAGCAGTACTTC.

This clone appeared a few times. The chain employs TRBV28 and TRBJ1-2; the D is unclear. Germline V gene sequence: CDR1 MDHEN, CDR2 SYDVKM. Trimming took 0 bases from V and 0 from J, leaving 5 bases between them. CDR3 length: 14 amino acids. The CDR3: CASSLWRTNYGYTF. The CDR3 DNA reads TGTGCCAGCAGTTTATGGAGGACTAACTATGGCTACACCTTC.

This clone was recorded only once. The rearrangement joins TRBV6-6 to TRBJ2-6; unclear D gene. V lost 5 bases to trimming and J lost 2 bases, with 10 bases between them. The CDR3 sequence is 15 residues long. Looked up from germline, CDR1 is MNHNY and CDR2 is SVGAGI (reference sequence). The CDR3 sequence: CASSTRSTGANVLTF. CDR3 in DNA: TGTGCCAGCAGTACCCGAAGTACTGGGGCCAACGTCCTGACTTTC.

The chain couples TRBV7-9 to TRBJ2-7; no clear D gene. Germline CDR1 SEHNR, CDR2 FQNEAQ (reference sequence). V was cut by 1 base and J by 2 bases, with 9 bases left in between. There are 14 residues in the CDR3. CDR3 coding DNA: TGTGCCAGCAGCTTAGAAGGCACTGCCTACGAGCAGTACTTC. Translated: CASSLEGTAYEQYF.

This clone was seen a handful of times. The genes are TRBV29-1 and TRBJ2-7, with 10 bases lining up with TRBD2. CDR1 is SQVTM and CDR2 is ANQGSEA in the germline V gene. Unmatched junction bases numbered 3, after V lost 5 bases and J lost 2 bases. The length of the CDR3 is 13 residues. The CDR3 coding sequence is TGCAGCGTTAATAGCGGGAGGACCTACGAGCAGTACTTC. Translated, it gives CSVNSGRTYEQYF.

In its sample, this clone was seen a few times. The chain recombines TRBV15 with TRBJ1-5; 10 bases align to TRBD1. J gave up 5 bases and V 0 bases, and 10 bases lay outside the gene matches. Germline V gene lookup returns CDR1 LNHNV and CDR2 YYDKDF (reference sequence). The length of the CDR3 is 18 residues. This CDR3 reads CATSRDLFGTGEHQPQHF. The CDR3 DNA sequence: TGTGCCACCAGCAGAGATCTCTTTGGGACAGGGGAACATCAGCCCCAGCATTTT.